One sample yielded the 3 T cell receptor beta chains listed below, sequenced in a study of T cell responses to AZD1222 COVID-19 vaccine. Assay used: immunoSEQ multiplex PCR; TCRdb lists only in-frame clones, some missing. This sample has about 150,000 clones; about nine tenths occur once, and the top ten carry around 1.9%. The sequenced sample was peripheral blood, obtained on day 0 of AZD1222 vaccination. All receptors derive from an adult in good health.

The rearrangement links TRBV27 to TRBJ2-7; the D gene is possibly TRBD2 (6 bases). Trimming removed 3 bases at V and 3 bases at J, with 9 bases between. In germline, CDR1 is MNHEY, CDR2 SMNVEV (reference sequence). The CDR3 is 13 amino acids. The CDR3 DNA reads as TGTGCCAGCAGTTTCGGCGGGAACTACGAGCAGTACTTC. It yields the protein CASSFGGNYEQYF.

The rearrangement links TRBV4-2 to TRBJ2-7; the D gene is possibly TRBD2 (5 bases). The CDR3 covers 16 residues. The germline V gene encodes CDR1 LGHNA and CDR2 YNFKEQ. The germline V and J ends were trimmed by 4 bases and 7 bases, with 23 bases remaining between them. CDR3 DNA: TGTGCCAGCAGCCCCCATCTTGAGGCGGGTCTTAGGGAGCAGTACTTC. Protein: CASSPHLEAGLREQYF.

The V call is TRBV18, the J call TRBJ2-3; a weak D match, TRBD1 (5 bases). Germline-derived CDR1 and CDR2 are KGHSH and LQKENI. This CDR3 spans 12 amino acids. V gave up 5 bases and J gave up 4 bases, with 7 bases separating them. The CDR3 loop reads CASSKGSDTQYF. DNA of the CDR3: TGTGCCAGCTCAAAGGGGTCAGATACGCAGTATTTT.